This TCR beta chain was profiled in a study of cytomegalovirus exposure and HLA in healthy donors. Whole-study findings and limits: TCR beta chains associated with HLA were, in a later analysis, more clonally expanded than equally common others. A prior analysis recorded that most TCR beta V segments were productive about 87% or about 30% of the time. Association with HLA alleles at 0.05 false discovery rate was found for 16,951 TCR beta sequences in a later analysis.

The PCR ran on 60 Vbeta and 13 Jbeta primers. TCRdb keeps only in-frame clones here, not all; method: immunoSEQ multiplex PCR. This sample yields 150,000 to 200,000 clones, of which 76% are seen a single time; 2.5% to 3.5% belongs to the top ten. The CDR3 loop spans 14 amino acids. V gave up 2 bases and J gave up 7 bases; unmatched junction bases: 3. CDR1 GTSNPN and CDR2 SVGIG come from the germline V gene (reference sequence). As to this clone: As yet, its antigen is unknown.

Donors were nominally healthy when sampled, though unrecorded immune exposures were likely. The chain joins TRBV30 to TRBJ1-6, with TRBD1 matching over 9 bases. The TCR comes from a male donor in good health and CMV-seronegative. Sequencing input: PBMCs. CDR3 nucleotide sequence: TGTGCCTGGAGTCCGGGACAGGGAAATTCACCCCTCCACTTT. Translation: CAWSPGQGNSPLHF.